These 22 T cell receptor beta chains share one sample of origin, sequenced in a study of CD8+CD57+ T cells in acquired aplastic anemia. CDR3 and TCR beta VDJ profiling relied on genomic DNA as the template. TCRdb fed the reads into MiXCR, producing one record per CDR3 protein. The sample consists of around 170,000 distinct CDR3 sequences, just under 50% of them appearing once. All patients picked for sequencing had shown, by flow cytometry, an expansion of CD8+CD57+ cells. Specimen: sorted CD4+, CD8+, or CD8+CD57+ T cells (not recorded which) from PBMCs. The receptors shown here come from a human donor with aplastic anemia.

This clonotype was seen at least ten times. CDR3 sequence (DNA): TGTGCCAGCAGTGAAGGCCTACTTCCTCGGGCAGATACGCAGTATTTT. Protein: CASSEGLLPRADTQYF. This rearrangement joins TRBV2 to TRBJ2-3; no clear D gene. Between the trimmed V and J ends, which lost 1 base and 4 bases, there was a span of 15 bases. This CDR3 has 16 residues. Germline V lookup: CDR1 SNHLY, CDR2 FYNNEI.

This clonotype has ten or more counts. The gene calls are TRBV7-3 and TRBJ2-1; 7 bases fit TRBD2. Trimming at V came to 5 bases and at J to 5 bases, leaving 3 bases not matched to a gene. The CDR3 loop spans 13 amino acids. CDR1 and CDR2 from the germline V gene are SGHTA and FQGTGA. The CDR3 sequence is CASSRTRDNEQFF. Here the CDR3 DNA reads TGTGCCAGCAGCCGGACTAGGGACAATGAGCAGTTCTTC.

This clonotype has more than one count but fewer than ten. The CDR3 region is CASSEQTGRNTEAFF. Written as DNA, the CDR3 is TGTGCCAGCAGTGAACAAACAGGGAGGAACACTGAAGCTTTCTTT. The J gene is TRBJ1-1, the V gene TRBV2, with D perhaps matching TRBD1 (6 bases). The CDR3 is 15 amino acids. The V and J ends lost 2 bases and 1 base respectively, with 11 bases between them. CDR1 and CDR2 from the germline V gene are SNHLY and FYNNEI.

To note about this clonotype: Relative to the germline gene, one junction end is altered; a read error may explain this. The CDR3 DNA sequence: TGTGCCGGTAGTACCGAGGGGGGGCGCTACACCTTC. Translation gives CAGSTEGGRYTF. The V gene is TRBV19, the J gene TRBJ1-2; maybe TRBD1 (6 bases). The CDR3 sequence is 12 residues long. Germline values: CDR1 LNHDA, CDR2 SQIVND (reference sequence). Using reference TRBV19 and TRBJ1-2 for the parts outside the CDR3, the full variable domain is DGGITQSPKYLFRKEGQNVTLSCEQNLNHDAMYWYRQDPGQGLRLIYYSQIVNDFQKGDIAEGYSVSREKKESFPLTVTSAQKNPTAFYLCAGSTEGGRYTFGSGTRLTVV.

This clonotype was observed a single time. V usage is TRBV7-8 and J usage is TRBJ1-1; no clear D gene. The V gene lost 5 bases and the J gene lost 4 bases, with 11 bases spanning the gap. Germline V gene data show CDR1 as SGHVS and CDR2 as FQNEAQ. This CDR3 contains 13 residues. The CDR3 region is CASSAIGITEAFF. The CDR3 nucleotides read TGTGCCAGCAGCGCTATCGGGATCACTGAAGCTTTCTTT.

The chain uses TRBV5-4 and TRBJ2-2, with 12 positions matching TRBD2. From germline, CDR1 is SGHNT and CDR2 YYREEE (reference sequence). Trimming cost V 0 bases and J 5 bases; bases outside gene matches: 5. CDR3 size: 17 residues. CDR3 coding DNA: TGTGCCAGCAGCTTGGGACTAGCGGGAGTTGGGACCGGGGAGCTGTTTTTT. Translation gives CASSLGLAGVGTGELFF.

At least ten counts were recorded for this clonotype. The rearrangement uses TRBV5-6 and TRBJ1-1; 7 bases are a match to TRBD1. V trimming: 0 bases; J trimming: 7 bases; junction bases outside the gene matches: 3. CDR1 is SGHDT, CDR2 YYEEEE, per germline. This CDR3 contains 13 residues. CDR3 sequence: CASSLVGTVEAFF. The CDR3 DNA reads TGTGCCAGCAGCTTGGTAGGGACAGTTGAAGCTTTCTTT.

This chain joins TRBV28 and TRBJ1-6, with unresolved D. The germline CDR1 and CDR2 sequences are MDHEN and SYDVKM. This CDR3 comprises 13 residues. The V gene lost 10 bases and the J gene lost 10 bases, with 17 bases spanning the gap. The CDR3 sequence: CATEYRVLSPLHF. CDR3 DNA: TGTGCCACCGAATACAGAGTATTATCACCCCTCCACTTT.

The sample holds many counts of this clonotype. The chain carries TRBV7-9 and TRBJ2-7; 10 bases map to TRBD1. This CDR3 spans 13 amino acids. Germline-derived CDR1 and CDR2 are SEHNR and FQNEAQ (reference sequence). Germline trimming cut 11 bases from V and 5 bases from J; bases unmatched to any gene: 9. CDR3 protein: CAGGRQGADEQYF. In DNA form, the CDR3 reads TGTGCCGGGGGGAGACAGGGGGCCGACGAGCAGTACTTC. The full variable domain, in which reference TRBV7-9 and TRBJ2-7 provide the parts outside the CDR3, is DTGVSQNPRHKITKRGQNVTFRCDPISEHNRLYWYRQTLGQGPEFLTYFQNEAQLEKSRLLSDRFSAERPKGSFSTLEIQRTEQGDSAMYLCAGGRQGADEQYFGPGTRLTVT.

The gene calls are TRBV7-9 and TRBJ1-5; D remains unclear. V lost 6 bases and J 6 bases, leaving 12 bases between the germline ends. Germline CDR1 SEHNR, CDR2 FQNEAQ (reference sequence). The length of the CDR3 is 13 residues. The CDR3 DNA sequence: TGTGCCAGCAGACCGCTTTCGGGTCAGCCCCAGCATTTT. Translated, it gives CASRPLSGQPQHF.

This clonotype was picked up a small number of times. The chain couples TRBV11-3 to TRBJ1-3; D gene uncertain. CDR1 is SGHNT, CDR2 YENEEA, per germline. Trimming took off 8 bases at V and 1 base at J, with 15 bases between the two ends. This CDR3 is built from 15 residues. The CDR3 region has the DNA TGTGCCAGCGCCCGGCCGGGGAGTTCTGGAAACACCATATATTTT. Protein: CASARPGSSGNTIYF.

The gene calls are TRBV5-6 and TRBJ1-1; D call uncertain. The CDR3 has 12 amino acids. Germline CDR1 SGHDT, CDR2 YYEEEE. V lost 1 base and J lost 4, with 5 bases in between. In DNA, the CDR3 is TGTGCCAGCAGCTTGCGGGTCACTGAAGCTTTCTTT. Its protein is CASSLRVTEAFF.

The table lists this clonotype with many counts. The chain joins TRBV2 to TRBJ2-5; TRBD1 matches at 7 bases. In germline, CDR1 is SNHLY, CDR2 FYNNEI. Trimming cost V 6 bases and J 5 bases; bases outside gene matches: 9. This CDR3 contains 14 residues. CDR3 DNA: TGTGCCAGCAGACAGTTGAGGGGGCCGGAGACCCAGTACTTC. Its translation: CASRQLRGPETQYF.

This clonotype was seen at least ten times. The gene calls are TRBV6-2 or TRBV6-3 and TRBJ2-7; D uncertain. V gave up 2 bases and J gave up 4 bases, with 6 bases separating them. This CDR3 region has 12 residues. Germline lookup yields CDR1 MNHEY and CDR2 SVGEGT. The DNA for the CDR3 is TGTGCCAGCAGTTACCGTGGGTACGAGCAGTACTTC. Its translation: CASSYRGYEQYF.

This clonotype was observed a handful of times. The chain combines TRBV29-1 with TRBJ2-7; tentatively, D is TRBD1 (5 bases). V gave up 7 bases and J gave up 3 bases, with 16 bases separating them. Germline lookup yields CDR1 SQVTM and CDR2 ANQGSEA. This CDR3 region has 13 residues. The CDR3 here is CSAVKGTGYEQYF. CDR3 sequence (DNA): TGCAGCGCTGTGAAGGGTACAGGCTACGAGCAGTACTTC.

This clonotype was observed at least ten times. The chain has TRBV24-1 and TRBJ1-1, with 8 bases fitting TRBD1. Germline V CDR1 and CDR2: KGHDR, SFDVKD. This CDR3 comprises 14 residues. With 3 bases clipped from V and 10 bases from J, the junction kept 9 bases outside the gene matches. This chain's CDR3 is CATSDRTGFMGAFF. CDR3 bases: TGTGCCACCAGTGATCGGACAGGGTTTATGGGAGCTTTCTTT.

This chain links TRBV7-2 with TRBJ2-7; no definite D call. The germline V gene encodes CDR1 SGHTA and CDR2 FQGNSA. Trimming left V 4 bases short and J 6 bases short, with 13 bases between. This CDR3 spans 13 amino acids. CDR3 in DNA: TGTGCCAGCAGCTCTAGGCCAAAGGGCGAGCAGTACTTC. Amino acid sequence: CASSSRPKGEQYF.

This clonotype has a count of ten or more. The chain recombines TRBV10-3 with TRBJ2-3, with D maybe TRBD1 (5 bases). Per germline, CDR1 ENHRY and CDR2 SYGVKD. The CDR3 has 15 amino acids. V gave up 0 bases and J gave up 2 bases, with 9 bases separating them. CDR3 DNA: TGTGCCATCAGTGAGTCGGGCAGGGTCACAGATACGCAGTATTTT. Protein product: CAISESGRVTDTQYF.

This clonotype has at least ten counts. The chain links TRBV20-1 to TRBJ2-5, with D possibly being TRBD1 (5 bases). V dropped 0 bases and J dropped 2 bases, with 10 bases sitting between them. Germline V gene lookup returns CDR1 DFQATT and CDR2 SNEGSKA (reference sequence). The CDR3 consists of 14 residues. The CDR3 sequence: CSAREGRVQETQYF. The CDR3 DNA reads TGCAGTGCTAGAGAGGGCAGGGTACAAGAGACCCAGTACTTC.

The chain recombines TRBV10-3 with TRBJ1-2, with D possibly TRBD1 on 6 matching bases. Between the trimmed V and J ends, which lost 8 bases and 7 bases, there was a span of 23 bases. Per germline, CDR1 ENHRY and CDR2 SYGVKD. The CDR3 spans 15 residues. CDR3 coding DNA: TGTGCCATCGGGCCCCGAAGGGGGGCGCCTCTTGGCTACACCTTC. As protein: CAIGPRRGAPLGYTF.

J is TRBJ1-5 and V is TRBV19; 10 nucleotides align to TRBD1. V lost 5 bases and J lost 6; bases outside the gene matches: 7. This CDR3 is 15 amino acids long. Germline V gene lookup returns CDR1 LNHDA and CDR2 SQIVND (reference sequence). CDR3 bases: TGTGCCAGTAGTGTGACAGGGGGCACGGGTCAGCCCCAGCATTTT. It translates to CASSVTGGTGQPQHF.

This chain links TRBV4-2 with TRBJ2-5; TRBD1 matches 11 bases. Unmatched junction bases numbered 9, after V lost 8 bases and J lost 4 bases. Germline V CDR1 and CDR2: LGHNA, YNFKEQ. The CDR3 runs to 15 residues. CDR3 nucleotides: TGTGCCAGCCTTCGTGGGACAGGGGGGGGAGAGACCCAGTACTTC. As protein: CASLRGTGGGETQYF.